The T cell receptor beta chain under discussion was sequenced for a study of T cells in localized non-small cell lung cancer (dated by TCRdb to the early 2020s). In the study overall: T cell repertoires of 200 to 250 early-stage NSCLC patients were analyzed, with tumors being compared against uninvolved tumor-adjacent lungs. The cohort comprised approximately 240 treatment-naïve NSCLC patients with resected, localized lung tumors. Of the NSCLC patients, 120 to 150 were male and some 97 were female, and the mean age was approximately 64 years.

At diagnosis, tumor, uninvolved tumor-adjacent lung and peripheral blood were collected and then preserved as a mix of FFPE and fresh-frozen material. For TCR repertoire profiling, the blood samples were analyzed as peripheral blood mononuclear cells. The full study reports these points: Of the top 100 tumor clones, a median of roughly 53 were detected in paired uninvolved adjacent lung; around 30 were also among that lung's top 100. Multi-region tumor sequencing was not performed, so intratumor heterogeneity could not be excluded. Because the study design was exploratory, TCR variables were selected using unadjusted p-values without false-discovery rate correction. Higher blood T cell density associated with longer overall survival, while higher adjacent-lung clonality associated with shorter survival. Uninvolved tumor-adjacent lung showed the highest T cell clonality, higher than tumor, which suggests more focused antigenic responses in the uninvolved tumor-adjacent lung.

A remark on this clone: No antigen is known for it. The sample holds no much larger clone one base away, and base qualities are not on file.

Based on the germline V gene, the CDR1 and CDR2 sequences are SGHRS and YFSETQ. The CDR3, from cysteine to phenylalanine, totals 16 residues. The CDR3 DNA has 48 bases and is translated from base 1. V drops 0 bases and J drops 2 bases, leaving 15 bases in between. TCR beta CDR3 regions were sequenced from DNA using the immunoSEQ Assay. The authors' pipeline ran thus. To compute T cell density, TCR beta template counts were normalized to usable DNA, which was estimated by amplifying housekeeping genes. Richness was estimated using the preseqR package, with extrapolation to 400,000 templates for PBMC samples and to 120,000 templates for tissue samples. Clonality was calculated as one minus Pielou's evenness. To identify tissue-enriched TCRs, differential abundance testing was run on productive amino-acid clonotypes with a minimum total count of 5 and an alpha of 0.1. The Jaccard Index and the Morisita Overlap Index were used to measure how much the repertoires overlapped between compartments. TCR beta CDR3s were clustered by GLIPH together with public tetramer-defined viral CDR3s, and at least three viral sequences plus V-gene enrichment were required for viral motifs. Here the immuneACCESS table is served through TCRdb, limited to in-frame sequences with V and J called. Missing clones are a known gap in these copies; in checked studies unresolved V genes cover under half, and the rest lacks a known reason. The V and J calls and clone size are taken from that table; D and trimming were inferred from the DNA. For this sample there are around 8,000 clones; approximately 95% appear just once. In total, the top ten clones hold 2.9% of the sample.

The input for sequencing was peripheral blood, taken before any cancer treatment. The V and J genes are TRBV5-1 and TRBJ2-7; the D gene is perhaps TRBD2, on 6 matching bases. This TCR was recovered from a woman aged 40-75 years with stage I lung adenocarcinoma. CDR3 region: CASSLAPGGAPYEQYF. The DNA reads TGCGCCAGCAGCTTGGCCCCCGGGGGAGCTCCCTACGAGCAGTACTTC.